This T cell receptor (beta chain) was captured by sequencing in a study of beta chain features in type 1 diabetes. Study-level findings and limits: The study notes PCR might favor shorter templates equally in patients and controls. Shorter TCRB CDR3s, moderately but significantly so, marked every one of the four CD4+ subsets in Type 1 diabetes patients.

Since all of the isolated RNA was reverse transcribed, expressed TCRB transcripts were what got sequenced. The method was immunoSEQ multiplex PCR; TCRdb's version includes in-frame clones alone and lacks a portion of them. The data show over 200,000 clones, about 11% seen once. The table lists this clone with a few counts. Its antigen remains unidentified. Sequencing was done on a sample of naive CD4+ T cells from blood. This receptor was identified in a man aged 25 to 45 with type 1 diabetes.

The CDR3 here is CATPIMAEKGYEQYF. In DNA form, the CDR3 reads TGTGCCACCCCAATTATGGCGGAAAAAGGCTACGAGCAGTACTTC. The V call is TRBV27, the J call TRBJ2-7; D is unresolved. V lost 10 bases to trimming and J lost 3 bases, with 22 bases between them. Germline CDR1 reads MNHEY; CDR2 reads SMNVEV (reference sequence). CDR3 length: 15 residues.